This is a list of T cell receptor beta chains from one sample in a study of T cell repertoires in cytomegalovirus infection. TCRdb reanalysed the reads using MiXCR and keeps one entry per CDR3 protein. The sample has about 140,000 distinct CDR3 sequences, 5% to 6.5% seen once. The sample was PBMCs. Receptors originate from a human donor in good health (CMV status not recorded). Some clones in this sample may be carry-over from other donors' samples. Both conserved end residues are part of each CDR3. D genes are given only for firm matches. The listing skips clone size in some rows; elsewhere it reads once, few, many or a size class.

d_call | j_call | v_call | clone_size | cdr3_nt | cdr3_aa
. | TRBJ2-5 | TRBV29-1 | few | TGCAGCGTTGGGGTCGCGCAAGAGACCCAGTACTTC | CSVGVAQETQYF
. | TRBJ2-5 | TRBV6-2/TRBV6-3 | . | TGTGCCAGCAGTTACTCGTCGGGACGAAGGCAAGAGACCCAGTACTTC | CASSYSSGRRQETQYF
. | TRBJ2-1 | TRBV7-2 | many | TGTGCCAGCAGCGAATATGGGGGCTACAATGAGCAGTTCTTC | CASSEYGGYNEQFF
. | TRBJ1-5 | TRBV29-1 | . | TGCAGCGTTGGCCTTTCTGGGGATCAGCCCCAGCATTTT | CSVGLSGDQPQHF
. | TRBJ2-7 | TRBV29-1 | few | TGCAGCGTTGCCGGCCGGGGGCTCTACGAGCAGTACTTC | CSVAGRGLYEQYF
TRBD2 | TRBJ2-3 | TRBV28 | many | TGTGCCAGCAGCCCGGGGGGGCGAAACACAGATACGCAGTATTTT | CASSPGGRNTDTQYF
. | TRBJ1-1 | TRBV19 | many | TGTGCCAGTACCAGACAGCTTGAACACACTGAAGCTTTCTTT | CASTRQLEHTEAFF
. | TRBJ1-1 | TRBV19 | many | TGTGCCACAAAGGACGTGGAGCCGAACACTGAAGCTTTCTTT | CATKDVEPNTEAFF
TRBD1 | TRBJ1-2 | TRBV2 | many | TGTGCCAGCAGGACAGGGGGCGAAGGCTATGGCTACACCTTC | CASRTGGEGYGYTF
. | TRBJ1-5 | TRBV28 | . | TGTGCCAGCAACCCTGGAGGGTTTCAGCCCCAGCATTTT | CASNPGGFQPQHF
. | TRBJ2-5 | TRBV5-6 | many | TGTGCCAGCAGCTTGGAGGGTTCCGGACTCCAAGAGACCCAGTACTTC | CASSLEGSGLQETQYF
. | TRBJ1-1 | TRBV20-1 | . | TGCAGTGCGTATCCTGACACTGAAGCTTTCTTT | CSAYPDTEAFF
. | TRBJ2-7 | TRBV7-9 | many | TGTGCCAGCAGCTTAATAGGGTCTGGGGACGAGCAGTACTTC | CASSLIGSGDEQYF
TRBD2 | TRBJ2-7 | TRBV29-1 | . | TGCAGCGTTGCGACTAGCATGTACGAGCAGTACTTC | CSVATSMYEQYF
. | TRBJ1-6 | TRBV6-2/TRBV6-3 | many | TGTGCCAGCAGTTATCGGCACAATAATTCACCCCTCCACTTT | CASSYRHNNSPLHF
TRBD2 | TRBJ2-7 | TRBV7-2 | many | TGTGCCAGCAGCTTAATAGCGGGGGGGCTCTACGAGCAGTACTTC | CASSLIAGGLYEQYF
. | TRBJ1-5 | TRBV20-1 | many | TGCAGTGCTAGAGGTGCACAGGGTTCCCCGGATCACAATCAGCCCCAGCATTTT | CSARGAQGSPDHNQPQHF
TRBD1 | TRBJ1-5 | TRBV6-1 | many | TGTGCCAGCAGTAAGACCGCAGGGGGCGTGGGGCCCTATAGCAATCAGCCCCAGCATTTT | CASSKTAGGVGPYSNQPQHF
TRBD2 | TRBJ2-7 | TRBV10-3 | few | TGTGCCATCAGTGACAGCGGGGGGCCGGCCTACGAGCAGTACTTC | CAISDSGGPAYEQYF
. | TRBJ1-1 | TRBV7-2 | many | TGTGCCAGCAGCTTAGCGCTGGACACTGAAGCTTTCTTT | CASSLALDTEAFF
TRBD1 | TRBJ1-1 | TRBV7-2 | many | TGTGCCAGCAGTTTTTTTCGAGGGGACAGAGACACTGAAGCTTTCTTT | CASSFFRGDRDTEAFF
. | TRBJ1-1 | TRBV7-2 | many | TGTGCCAGCAGTTTCGACTTGCCCGGGGGGGCTTTCTTT | CASSFDLPGGAFF
. | TRBJ2-3 | TRBV10-3 | . | TGTGCCATCAGTGAGTTACCGCCGATGAGCACAGATACGCAGTATTTT | CAISELPPMSTDTQYF
. | TRBJ2-3 | TRBV7-2 | many | TGTGCCAGCAGCGCGGGGCGGACAGGAGCGGCAGATACGCAGTATTTT | CASSAGRTGAADTQYF
. | TRBJ1-2 | TRBV2 | . | TGTGCCAGCAGGGAGGGACCTTATGGCTACACCTTC | CASREGPYGYTF
. | TRBJ1-6 | TRBV19 | few | TGTGCCAGTAGTGACGAGAGGTATTCACCCCTCCACTTT | CASSDERYSPLHF
TRBD2 | TRBJ2-7 | TRBV7-2 | many | TGTGCCAGCAGCTTAAGCGCGGGGGCCTACGAGCAGTACTTC | CASSLSAGAYEQYF